The sequence of this T cell receptor (beta chain) was determined in a study of T cell responses to AZD1222 COVID-19 vaccine. Worth noting for this clone: The same CDR3 also results from other DNA sequences found in this sample.

Generated by immunoSEQ multiplex PCR, the TCRdb table keeps only in-frame clones and is missing some. The sample lists about 150,000 clones, around 90% occurring once. Germline assignment: CDR1 SGDLS and CDR2 YYNGEE. The CDR3 runs 14 residues. Unmatched junction bases numbered 4, after V lost 0 bases and J lost 7 bases. The chain combines TRBV9 with TRBJ2-1; TRBD2 aligns across 7 bases. The receptor's source is an adult in good health. The sequencing here drew on peripheral blood, taken on day 0 of AZD1222 vaccination. Written as DNA, the CDR3 is TGTGCCAGCAGCGTAGGGGGAGGGAGGAATGAGCAGTTCTTC. It is translated as CASSVGGGRNEQFF. Together with reference TRBV9 and TRBJ2-1, the CDR3 gives the full variable domain: DSGVTQTPKHLITATGQRVTLRCSPRSGDLSVYWYQQSLDQGLQFLIQYYNGEERAKGNILERFSAQQFPDLHSELNLSSLELGDSALYFCASSVGGGRNEQFFGPGTRLTVL.